The entry below describes one T cell receptor beta chain. The CDR3 loop spans 15 amino acids. Trimming cost V 5 bases and J 2 bases, with 16 bases left between them. Germline CDR1 MNHEY, CDR2 SVGAGI. The data originate from a study of cytomegalovirus exposure and HLA in healthy donors. The primer mix had 60 Vbeta and 13 Jbeta primers. Using immunoSEQ multiplex PCR, the repertoire was profiled, and TCRdb retains in-frame clones only, with some absent. The data hold about 93,000 clones, with roughly 72% observed a single time. The source is a man aged 25-45 years in good health and CMV-seronegative. Sequenced: PBMCs. The chain is built from TRBV6-5 and TRBJ2-7; a weak D match, TRBD1 (6 bases). The CDR3 DNA reads TGTGCCAGCAGTACACGCTCCGGGACACCCTACGAGCAGTACTTC. Protein product: CASSTRSGTPYEQYF.